The 22 T cell receptor beta chains below all came from one sample that was sequenced in a study of metastatic and nonmetastatic thyroid tumors. Patients were all untreated before their thyroid surgery. MiXCR re-clonotyped the PCR reads for TCRdb. The table shows 21,000 or so clones, with about 20% occurring only once. The sample was blood. Receptors were obtained from a female donor with papillary thyroid cancer or a benign thyroid nodule (not recorded which). Some clones in this sample may be carry-over from other donors' samples.

This sequence joins TRBV12-3 or TRBV12-4 and TRBJ2-2, with 9 bases matching TRBD1. The CDR3 contains 14 residues. The ends lost 6 bases at V and 5 bases at J; junction bases unmatched: 4. The CDR3 DNA follows: TGTGCCAGCAGACAGGGGGCTCTTACCGGGGAGCTGTTTTTT. Translated: CASRQGALTGELFF.

This chain uses TRBV6-6 with TRBJ2-7; TRBD1 agrees at 10 bases. The germline CDR1 and CDR2 sequences are MNHNY and SVGAGI (reference sequence). The CDR3 runs to 15 residues. J gave up 2 bases and V 2 bases, and 3 bases lay outside the gene matches. CDR3 in DNA: TGTGCCAGCAGTTACGACGGGACAGGGGCCTACGAGCAGTACTTC. Protein: CASSYDGTGAYEQYF.

This clone is categorized as medium-sized. V gene TRBV5-5 combines with J gene TRBJ2-3, with 8 bases that match TRBD2. The CDR3 has 16 amino acids. Germline CDR1 is SGHKS and CDR2 is YYEKEE (reference sequence). With 3 bases clipped from V and 5 bases from J, the junction kept 11 bases outside the gene matches. CDR3 sequence reads: CASSWGGGTYGDTQYF. Written as DNA, the CDR3 is TGTGCCAGCAGCTGGGGCGGGGGGACCTATGGAGATACGCAGTATTTT.

By its share, this clone is medium-sized. This sequence joins TRBV2 and TRBJ1-5, with 10 bases that match TRBD1. Germline assignment: CDR1 SNHLY and CDR2 FYNNEI. Germline trimming cut 5 bases from V and 3 bases from J; bases unmatched to any gene: 4. The CDR3 length is 15 residues. CDR3: CASSRTGGNNQPQHF. In nucleotides, the CDR3 is TGTGCCAGCAGTCGGACAGGGGGTAACAATCAGCCCCAGCATTTT.

This clone was seen repeatedly, ten times or more. The DNA of the CDR3 is TGTGCCAGTAACCGCGATTCGGTCAACAATGAGCAGTTCTTC. Protein: CASNRDSVNNEQFF. The chain is built from TRBV19 and TRBJ2-1; D ambiguous. Germline V CDR1 and CDR2: LNHDA, SQIVND (reference sequence). Trimming left V 7 bases short and J 5 bases short, with 15 bases between. The CDR3 sequence is 14 residues long.

This clone occurred a few times. The rearrangement joins TRBV12-3 or TRBV12-4 to TRBJ2-7; D is perhaps TRBD1 or TRBD2 (5 bases each). The CDR3 runs to 17 residues. Trimming pared 9 bases from V and 6 bases from J, leaving 30 bases between. For the CDR3, the DNA is TGTGCCAGTAGAATATATAGACTGGGACGTGGGGGTGGCGAGCAGTACTTC. Amino acid sequence: CASRIYRLGRGGGEQYF.

This clone was seen at least ten times. This rearrangement joins TRBV29-1 to TRBJ1-1, with 7 bases lining up with TRBD1. In germline, CDR1 is SQVTM, CDR2 ANQGSEA. V was pared by 0 bases and J by 8 bases, with 9 bases of the junction left unmatched. The CDR3 has 14 amino acids. This CDR3 is CSVEDGTGASEAFF. The CDR3 bases are TGCAGCGTTGAAGATGGAACAGGGGCTTCCGAAGCTTTCTTT.

This clone appeared many times. The V and J genes are TRBV19 and TRBJ1-6; 10 nucleotides agree with TRBD1. Germline-derived CDR1 and CDR2 are LNHDA and SQIVND (reference sequence). Trimming cost V 4 bases and J 7 bases; bases outside gene matches: 10. There are 17 residues in the CDR3. The CDR3, as DNA: TGTGCCAGTAGTACGAGGACAGGGGGGATTCGCAATTCACCCCTCCACTTT. Its protein is CASSTRTGGIRNSPLHF.

This clone appeared many times. The chain couples TRBV15 to TRBJ2-7, with TRBD2 identical over 8 bases. Germline V gene sequence: CDR1 LNHNV, CDR2 YYDKDF (reference sequence). The CDR3 covers 15 residues. V lost 1 base and J lost 2; bases outside the gene matches: 4. Written as DNA, the CDR3 is TGTGCCACCAGCAGAGGAGCGGGAGCCGCCTACGAGCAGTACTTC. This gives the protein CATSRGAGAAYEQYF.

The chain joins TRBV4-1 to TRBJ1-4; 9 nucleotides match TRBD1. Germline lookup yields CDR1 MGHRA and CDR2 YSYEKL. Trimming at V came to 3 bases and at J to 2 bases, leaving 4 bases not matched to a gene. The CDR3 extends over 16 amino acids. The CDR3 DNA sequence: TGCGCCAGCAGCCAGACAGGGGGGTTTACTAATGAAAAACTGTTTTTT. Protein product: CASSQTGGFTNEKLFF.

This clone has at least ten counts. This chain connects TRBV20-1 to TRBJ2-7; unclear D gene. Germline V lookup: CDR1 DFQATT, CDR2 SNEGSKA (reference sequence). There are 15 residues in the CDR3. Deletions cut 0 bases from V and 4 bases from J, with 16 bases between. CDR3 coding DNA: TGCAGTGCTAGAGATCCACAACGCCGGTCTTACGAGCAGTACTTC. As protein: CSARDPQRRSYEQYF.

The chain combines TRBV30 with TRBJ1-6, with D hard to call. V lost 2 bases and J 10 bases, leaving 9 bases between the germline ends. CDR3 length: 12 residues. Germline V gene data show CDR1 as GTSNPN and CDR2 as SVGIG (reference sequence). This CDR3 is CAWSRTQSPLHF. The DNA of the CDR3 is TGTGCCTGGAGTAGGACGCAGTCACCCCTCCACTTT.

The gene calls are TRBV5-4 and TRBJ2-1; D possibly corresponds to TRBD2 (6 bases). The germline V gene encodes CDR1 SGHNT and CDR2 YYREEE (reference sequence). V gave up 0 bases and J gave up 4 bases, with 17 bases separating them. The CDR3 is 17 residues long. The CDR3 region is CASSLGGCGRTYNEQFF. In nucleotides, the CDR3 is TGTGCCAGCAGCTTGGGGGGGTGTGGGAGGACGTACAATGAGCAGTTCTTC.

For this clone: A read error is possible here, since a much larger clone lies one base away. The chain couples TRBV5-4 to TRBJ2-7, with 7 bases fitting TRBD2. The CDR3 runs to 14 residues. Germline-derived CDR1 and CDR2 are SGHNT and YYREEE (reference sequence). The CDR3 here is CASGSGGLQSEQHF. CDR3 DNA: TGTGCCAGCGGGTCGGGAGGTCTGCAAAGCGAGCAGCACTTC.

This clone appeared many times. This chain joins TRBV7-8 and TRBJ1-6; D unresolved. Trimming left V 1 base short and J 12 bases short, with 10 bases between. This CDR3 contains 13 residues. Germline CDR1 reads SGHVS; CDR2 reads FQNEAQ. In DNA, the CDR3 is TGTGCCAGCAGCTTAGAACAGCCATTACCCCTCCACTTT. As protein: CASSLEQPLPLHF.

This clone has ten or more counts. This CDR3 is CASSSLGGPDTQYF. The CDR3 coding sequence is TGTGCCAGCAGCTCCCTTGGGGGGCCAGATACGCAGTATTTT. The rearrangement joins TRBV11-2 to TRBJ2-3; D may correspond to TRBD1 or TRBD2 (6 bases each). The CDR3 runs 14 residues. V was pared by 4 bases and J by 4 bases, with 12 bases between. CDR1 SGHAT and CDR2 FQNNGV come from the germline V gene.

The sample holds many counts of this clone. The chain uses TRBV20-1 and TRBJ2-7; 13 nucleotides line up with TRBD2. Germline CDR1 DFQATT, CDR2 SNEGSKA (reference sequence). The junction had 6 bases not matched to a gene; V was cut back by 5 bases and J by 5 bases. The CDR3 is made up of 14 amino acids. CDR3 nucleotide sequence: TGCAGTGCTTGGGGACTAGCGGGAACTAACGAGCAGTACTTC. Its protein is CSAWGLAGTNEQYF.

This clone was recorded at least ten times. The V gene is TRBV19, the J gene TRBJ1-4; no reliable D call. CDR1 LNHDA and CDR2 SQIVND come from the germline V gene (reference sequence). Between the trimmed V and J ends, which lost 5 bases and 0 bases, there was a span of 1 base. The CDR3 covers 12 residues. The CDR3 loop reads CASSATNEKLFF. In nucleotides, the CDR3 is TGTGCCAGTAGTGCAACTAATGAAAAACTGTTTTTT.

This clone was counted at least ten times. This sequence joins TRBV10-3 and TRBJ1-1; possibly TRBD1 for D (6 bases). In germline, CDR1 is ENHRY, CDR2 SYGVKD. V gave up 10 bases and J gave up 1 base, with 19 bases separating them. This CDR3 contains 15 residues. In DNA form, the CDR3 reads TGTGCCACCTTATTATCCCCGGGACAGAACACTGAAGCTTTCTTT. Translation gives CATLLSPGQNTEAFF.

This clone showed up many times. Given a much more abundant clone one base away, this may be a read error. The sample carries other DNA sequences with the same CDR3. The CDR3 nucleotides read TGTGCCAGCAGCAGACAGGGAAACTCGAACACTGAGGCTTTCTTT. Translated, it gives CASSRQGNSNTEAFF. This chain uses TRBV2 with TRBJ1-1, with 7 bases aligning to TRBD1. The CDR3 runs to 15 residues. Germline V lookup: CDR1 SNHLY, CDR2 FYNNEI.

This clone was detected many times. The rearrangement uses TRBV5-1 and TRBJ1-4; no firm D call. Germline lookup yields CDR1 SGHRS and CDR2 YFSETQ. The CDR3 length is 12 residues. V was clipped by 4 bases and J by 5 bases, with 6 bases between them. The chain's CDR3 is CASSNQNEKLFF. For the CDR3, the DNA is TGCGCCAGCAGCAACCAGAATGAAAAACTGTTTTTT.

Worth noting for this clone: An end of the junction differs from the germline gene, which may be a read error. The rearrangement joins TRBV20-1 to TRBJ1-2; D uncertain. The CDR3 runs 13 residues. Germline V CDR1 and CDR2: DFQATT, SNEGSKA (reference sequence). CDR3 bases: TGCAGTGCTCCCTGGAGGGTTGGCTTTGGCTTCACCTTC. This translates into CSAPWRVGFGFTF.